This T cell receptor (beta chain) originates from a study of OX40 agonist ivuxolimab in advanced cancers. General observations from the study: There were, on average, more expanded clones in CD8+ T cells than in CD4+.

Trimming removed 2 bases from V and 0 bases from J, with 11 bases in between. There are 16 residues in the CDR3. CDR1 and CDR2 (germline): MDHEN, SYDVKM. In the case of this clone: Its antigen is not known.

Generated by immunoSEQ multiplex PCR, the TCRdb table keeps only in-frame clones and is missing some. The sample carries about 95,000 clones, roughly nine tenths recorded once. V and J are TRBV28 and TRBJ1-3; D is unresolved. The receptor's source is an adult with an advanced solid tumor such as melanoma, head and neck, liver or kidney cancer. The sequenced sample was CD4+ or CD8+ T cells sorted from blood, obtained in a trial of the OX40 agonist ivuxolimab. This CDR3 reads CASSLPNPVSGNTIYF. The CDR3 nucleotides are TGTGCCAGCAGTTTACCGAACCCGGTCTCTGGAAACACCATATATTTT.